The 17 T cell receptor beta chains below were found in one sample sequenced in a study of immune evolution from preneoplasia to lung adenocarcinoma. The protocol was immunoSEQ multiplex PCR, while the TCRdb copy is restricted to in-frame clones and leaves out a portion. The sample holds 6,500 to 7,500 clones, 70% to 80% seen once. Sequencing was performed on FFPE minimally invasive lung adenocarcinoma tissue. The receptors originated from a person aged 65 to 85 with lung adenocarcinoma.

The chain uses TRBV7-8 and TRBJ1-5; TRBD1 might be the D (5 bases). V lost 6 bases to trimming and J lost 11 bases, with 14 bases between them. The V gene's germline CDR1 is SGHVS and CDR2 FQNEAQ. The CDR3 sequence is 12 residues long. The CDR3 DNA follows: TGTGCCAGCAGTTCAACAGGAGAGGCCCAGCATTTT. Translating it yields CASSSTGEAQHF.

V and J are TRBV5-8 and TRBJ2-7; D not certain. The CDR3 is 16 amino acids. The V gene lost 0 bases and the J gene lost 0 bases, with 13 bases spanning the gap. The germline V gene has CDR1 SGHTS and CDR2 YDEGEE. CDR3 amino acids: CASSLAPGWTSYEQYF. CDR3 in DNA: TGTGCCAGCAGCTTGGCGCCTGGATGGACCTCCTACGAGCAGTACTTC.

In DNA, the CDR3 is TGTGCCAGCTCGCAGACGAACACTGAAGCTTTCTTT. It codes for CASSQTNTEAFF. This rearrangement joins TRBV18 to TRBJ1-1, with D unclear. CDR1 and CDR2 from the germline V gene are KGHSH and LQKENI. This CDR3 has 12 residues. With 6 bases removed from V and 1 base from J, the gap between germline ends came to 6 bases.

The gene calls are TRBV29-1 and TRBJ2-7; TRBD1 matches at 12 bases. The V gene end was trimmed by 7 bases and the J gene end by 1 base; junction bases not matched to a gene: 5. Germline V gene data show CDR1 as SQVTM and CDR2 as ANQGSEA. The CDR3 is 14 residues long. CDR3 sequence reads: CSAGTGGSSYEQYF. The CDR3, as DNA: TGCAGCGCAGGGACAGGGGGCAGTTCCTACGAGCAGTACTTC.

V is TRBV28 and J is TRBJ1-2; the D gene is possibly TRBD1 (6 bases). This CDR3 spans 14 amino acids. The V end was cut by 2 bases, the J end by 5 bases, with 12 bases between. Looked up from germline, CDR1 is MDHEN and CDR2 is SYDVKM. The CDR3, as DNA: TGTGCCAGCAGTTTAGGACAGATAATATATGGCTACACCTTC. Translation: CASSLGQIIYGYTF.

The V call is TRBV15, the J call TRBJ2-7; weak D call: TRBD1 (5 bases). This CDR3 region has 13 residues. The V end lost 3 bases, the J end lost 1 base, and 7 bases lay between the germline ends. The germline V gene has CDR1 LNHNV and CDR2 YYDKDF (reference sequence). CDR3 in DNA: TGTGCCACCAGCAGGGACACTTCCTACGAGCAGTACTTC. It encodes CATSRDTSYEQYF.

Only one count was recorded for this clone. The chain uses TRBV6-1 and TRBJ2-7, with D unclear. Germline lookup yields CDR1 MNHNS and CDR2 SASEGT. V shed 6 bases and J shed 2 bases, with 11 bases lying between them. This CDR3 comprises 13 residues. The CDR3 coding sequence is TGTGCCAGCAGAAGGCAGGATCCCTACGAGCAGTACTTC. As protein: CASRRQDPYEQYF.

The chain is built from TRBV9 and TRBJ1-2; D gene uncertain. This CDR3 comprises 15 residues. Germline CDR1 is SGDLS and CDR2 is YYNGEE. V was trimmed by 2 bases and J by 5 bases, leaving 16 bases between them. The CDR3 here is CASSVNPSSWYGYTF. CDR3 in DNA: TGTGCCAGCAGCGTTAACCCCTCATCATGGTATGGCTACACCTTC.

This rearrangement joins TRBV28 to TRBJ2-2; D is perhaps TRBD1 (5 bases). There are 15 residues in the CDR3. Trimming took 7 bases from V and 8 from J, leaving 20 bases between them. CDR1 is MDHEN and CDR2 is SYDVKM in the germline V gene. The CDR3 nucleotides read TGTGCCAGCACCAAGGGGCTGCTCCCGGGTGGGGAGCTGTTTTTT. This encodes CASTKGLLPGGELFF.

The rearrangement uses TRBV2 and TRBJ1-2; 9 positions match TRBD1. The CDR3 has 16 residues. V lost 6 bases to trimming and J lost 3 bases; unmatched junction nucleotides: 11. Germline V gives CDR1 SNHLY, CDR2 FYNNEI. The CDR3 bases are TGTGCCAGCAGGAGGGGGACAGGGCTCGAGTACTATGGCTACACCTTC. It yields the protein CASRRGTGLEYYGYTF.

The sample holds a few counts of this clone. This rearrangement joins TRBV5-1 to TRBJ2-7; 8 bases line up with TRBD1. Germline V gene data show CDR1 as SGHRS and CDR2 as YFSETQ. CDR3 length: 14 amino acids. Trimming at V came to 0 bases and at J to 6 bases, leaving 5 bases not matched to a gene. The CDR3 is CASSLVQGASEQYF. As DNA, the CDR3 is TGCGCCAGCAGCTTGGTGCAGGGGGCATCCGAGCAGTACTTC. Using reference TRBV5-1 and TRBJ2-7 for the parts outside the CDR3, the full variable domain is KAGVTQTPRYLIKTRGQQVTLSCSPISGHRSVSWYQQTPGQGLQFLFEYFSETQRNKGNFPGRFSGRQFSNSRSEMNVSTLELGDSALYLCASSLVQGASEQYFGPGTRLTVT.

V and J are TRBV11-1 and TRBJ2-7; D uncertain. V was pared by 2 bases and J by 4 bases, with 9 bases between. The germline gives CDR1 SGHAT, CDR2 FQDESV (reference sequence). The CDR3 consists of 13 residues. The DNA of the CDR3 is TGTGCCAGCAGCTTATTGGTCGGGTACGAGCAGTACTTC. It codes for CASSLLVGYEQYF.

The CDR3 nucleotides are TGTGCCAGCAGCTTGTTCACAGGGGGCTGGAGAACTGAAGCTTTCTTT. It codes for CASSLFTGGWRTEAFF. The rearrangement links TRBV5-4 to TRBJ1-1; 9 positions agree with TRBD1. The CDR3 totals 16 residues. Germline V CDR1 and CDR2: SGHNT, YYREEE (reference sequence). With 1 base clipped from V and 5 bases from J, the junction kept 9 bases outside the gene matches.

J is TRBJ2-1 and V is TRBV5-8; D gene uncertain. There are 10 residues in the CDR3. The V and J ends lost 4 bases and 15 bases respectively, with 11 bases between them. From germline, CDR1 is SGHTS and CDR2 YDEGEE. CDR3 sequence (DNA): TGTGCCAGCAGCCGCTCGTTAGGGTTCTTC. Translated, it gives CASSRSLGFF.

V gene TRBV19 combines with J gene TRBJ2-1, with 7 bases lining up with TRBD2. This CDR3 region has 16 residues. V lost 1 base to trimming and J lost 1 base; unmatched junction nucleotides: 4. CDR1 is LNHDA, CDR2 SQIVND, per germline (reference sequence). The CDR3 here is CASSIGAGASYNEQFF. CDR3 nucleotide sequence: TGTGCCAGTAGTATAGGGGCGGGAGCGTCCTACAATGAGCAGTTCTTC.

V usage is TRBV12-5 and J usage is TRBJ2-7; D ambiguous. The CDR3 totals 11 residues. Germline CDR1 is LGHNT and CDR2 is FRNRAP. V was trimmed by 5 bases and J by 3 bases, leaving 5 bases between them. The CDR3 protein is CASGMNYEQYF. CDR3 nucleotide sequence: TGTGCTAGTGGTATGAACTACGAGCAGTACTTC.

The chain is built from TRBV7-2 and TRBJ2-7; D remains ambiguous. The ends were cut back, 7 bases at V and 0 bases at J, with 13 bases in the middle. Looked up from germline, CDR1 is SGHTA and CDR2 is FQGNSA. The CDR3 contains 14 residues. The CDR3 DNA is TGTGCCAGCAAGGTCGACATCCTCTCCTACGAGCAGTACTTC. Translated, it gives CASKVDILSYEQYF.